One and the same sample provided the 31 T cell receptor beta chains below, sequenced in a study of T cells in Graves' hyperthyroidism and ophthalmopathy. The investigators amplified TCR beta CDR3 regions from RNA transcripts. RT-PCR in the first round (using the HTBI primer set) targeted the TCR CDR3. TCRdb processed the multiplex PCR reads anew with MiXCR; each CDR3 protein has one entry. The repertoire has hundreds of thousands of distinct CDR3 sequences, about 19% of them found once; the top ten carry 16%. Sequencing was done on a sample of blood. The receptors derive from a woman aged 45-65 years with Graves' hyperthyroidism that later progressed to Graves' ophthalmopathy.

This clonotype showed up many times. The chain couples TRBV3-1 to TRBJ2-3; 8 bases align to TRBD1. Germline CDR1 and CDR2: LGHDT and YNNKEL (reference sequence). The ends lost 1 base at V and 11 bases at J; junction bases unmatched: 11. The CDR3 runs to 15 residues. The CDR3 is CASSQGTGTTGVQYF. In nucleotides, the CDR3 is TGTGCCAGCAGCCAAGGGACAGGGACGACGGGGGTGCAGTATTTT.

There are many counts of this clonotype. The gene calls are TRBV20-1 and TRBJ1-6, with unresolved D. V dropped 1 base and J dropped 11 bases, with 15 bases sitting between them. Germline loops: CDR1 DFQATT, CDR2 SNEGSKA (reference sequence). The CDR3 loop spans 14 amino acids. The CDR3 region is CSARGVEGRTPLHF. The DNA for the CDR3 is TGCAGTGCTAGAGGGGTGGAGGGTCGGACACCCCTCCACTTT.

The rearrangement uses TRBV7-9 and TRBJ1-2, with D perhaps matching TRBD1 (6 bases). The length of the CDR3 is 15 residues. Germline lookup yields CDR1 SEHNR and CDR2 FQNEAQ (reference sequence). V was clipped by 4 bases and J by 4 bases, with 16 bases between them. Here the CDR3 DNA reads TGTGCCAGCAGCTCGGACAGCAGGGTGATCTATGGCTACACCTTC. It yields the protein CASSSDSRVIYGYTF.

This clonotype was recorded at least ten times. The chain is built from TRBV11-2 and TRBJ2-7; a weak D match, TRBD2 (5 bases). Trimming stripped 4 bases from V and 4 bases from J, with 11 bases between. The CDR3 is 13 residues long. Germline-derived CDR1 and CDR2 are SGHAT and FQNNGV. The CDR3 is CASSSGGEYEQYF. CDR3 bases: TGTGCCAGCAGCTCTGGTGGGGAGTACGAGCAGTACTTC.

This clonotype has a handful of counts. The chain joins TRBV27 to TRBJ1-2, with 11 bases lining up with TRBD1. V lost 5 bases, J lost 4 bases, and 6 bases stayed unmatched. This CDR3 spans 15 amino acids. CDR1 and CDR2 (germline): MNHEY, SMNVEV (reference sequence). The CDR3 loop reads CASSPRDRGSYGYTF. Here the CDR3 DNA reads TGTGCCAGCAGTCCCCGGGACAGGGGGTCCTATGGCTACACCTTC.

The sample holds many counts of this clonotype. The CDR3: CASSYGTGSTDTQYF. The DNA of the CDR3 is TGTGCCAGCAGTTACGGGACAGGGAGCACAGATACGCAGTATTTT. This rearrangement joins TRBV6-5 to TRBJ2-3; TRBD1 aligns across 9 bases. The CDR3 covers 15 residues. Germline V gives CDR1 MNHEY, CDR2 SVGAGI. Unmatched junction bases numbered 0, after V lost 2 bases and J lost 0 bases.

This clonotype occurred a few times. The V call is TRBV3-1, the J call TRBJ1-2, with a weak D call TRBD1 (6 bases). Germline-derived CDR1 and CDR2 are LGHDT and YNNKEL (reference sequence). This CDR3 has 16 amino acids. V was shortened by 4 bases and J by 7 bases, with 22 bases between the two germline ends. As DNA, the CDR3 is TGTGCCAGCAGCCCACTCACTCTACAGGGATATTCTGGCTACACCTTC. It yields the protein CASSPLTLQGYSGYTF.

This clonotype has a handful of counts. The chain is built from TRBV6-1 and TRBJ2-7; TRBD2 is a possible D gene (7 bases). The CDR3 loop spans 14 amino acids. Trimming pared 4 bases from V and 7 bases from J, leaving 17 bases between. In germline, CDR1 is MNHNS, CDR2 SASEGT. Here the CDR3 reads CASSGGGGSGEQYF. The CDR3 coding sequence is TGTGCCAGCAGTGGGGGGGGGGGCTCAGGGGAGCAGTACTTC.

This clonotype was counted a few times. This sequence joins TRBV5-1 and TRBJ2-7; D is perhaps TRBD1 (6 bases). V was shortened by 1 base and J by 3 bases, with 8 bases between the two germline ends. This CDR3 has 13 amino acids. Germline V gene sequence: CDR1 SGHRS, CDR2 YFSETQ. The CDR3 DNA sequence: TGCGCCAGCAGCTTGTCAGGGGTCTACGAGCAGTACTTC. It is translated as CASSLSGVYEQYF. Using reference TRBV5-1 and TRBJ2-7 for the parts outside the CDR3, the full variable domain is KAGVTQTPRYLIKTRGQQVTLSCSPISGHRSVSWYQQTPGQGLQFLFEYFSETQRNKGNFPGRFSGRQFSNSRSEMNVSTLELGDSALYLCASSLSGVYEQYFGPGTRLTVT.

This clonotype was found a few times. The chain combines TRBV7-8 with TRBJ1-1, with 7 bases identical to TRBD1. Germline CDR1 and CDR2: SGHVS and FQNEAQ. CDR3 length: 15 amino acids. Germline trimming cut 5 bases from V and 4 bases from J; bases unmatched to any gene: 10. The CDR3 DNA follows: TGTGCCAGCAGCGGGGACAGCCTAGGGGCCACTGAAGCTTTCTTT. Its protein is CASSGDSLGATEAFF.

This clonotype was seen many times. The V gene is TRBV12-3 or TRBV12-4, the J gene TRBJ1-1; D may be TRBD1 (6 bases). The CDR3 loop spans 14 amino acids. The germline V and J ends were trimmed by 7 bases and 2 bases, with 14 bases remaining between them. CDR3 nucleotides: TGTGCCAGCACGGGAGATGGGGGCAACACTGAAGCTTTCTTT. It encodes CASTGDGGNTEAFF.

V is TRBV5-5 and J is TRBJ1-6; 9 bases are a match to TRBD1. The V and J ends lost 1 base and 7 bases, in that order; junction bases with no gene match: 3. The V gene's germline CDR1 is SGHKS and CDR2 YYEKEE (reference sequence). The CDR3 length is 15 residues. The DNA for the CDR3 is TGTGCCAGCAGCTTGCGCGGGACAGGGAATTCACCCCTCCACTTT. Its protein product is CASSLRGTGNSPLHF.

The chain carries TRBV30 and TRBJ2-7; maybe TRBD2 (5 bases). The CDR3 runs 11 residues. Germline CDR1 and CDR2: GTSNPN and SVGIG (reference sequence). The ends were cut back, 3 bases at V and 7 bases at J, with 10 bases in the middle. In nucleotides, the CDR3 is TGTGCCTGGAGCGGGGTATGGGAGCAGTACTTC. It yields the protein CAWSGVWEQYF.

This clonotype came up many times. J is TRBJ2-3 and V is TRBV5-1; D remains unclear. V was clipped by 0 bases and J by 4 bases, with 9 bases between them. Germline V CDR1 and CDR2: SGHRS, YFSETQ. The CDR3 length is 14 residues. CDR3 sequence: CASSLETEADTQYF. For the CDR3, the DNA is TGCGCCAGCAGCTTGGAGACCGAGGCAGATACGCAGTATTTT.

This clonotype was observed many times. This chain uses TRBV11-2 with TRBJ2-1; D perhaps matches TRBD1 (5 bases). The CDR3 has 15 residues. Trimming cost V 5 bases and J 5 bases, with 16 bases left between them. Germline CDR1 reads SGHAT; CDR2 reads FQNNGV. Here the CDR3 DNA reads TGTGCCAGCAGCGTAGTGGGCAGGGTAAACAATGAGCAGTTCTTC. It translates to CASSVVGRVNNEQFF.

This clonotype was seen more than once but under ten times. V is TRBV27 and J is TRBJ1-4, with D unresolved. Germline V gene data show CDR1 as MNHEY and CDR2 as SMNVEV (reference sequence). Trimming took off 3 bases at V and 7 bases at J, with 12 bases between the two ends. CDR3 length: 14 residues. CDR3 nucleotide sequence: TGTGCCAGCAGTTTTGTTGACGTGCCTGAAAAACTGTTTTTT. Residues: CASSFVDVPEKLFF. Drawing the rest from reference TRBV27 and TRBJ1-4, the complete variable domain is EAQVTQNPRYLITVTGKKLTVTCSQNMNHEYMSWYRQDPGLGLRQIYYSMNVEVTDKGDVPEGYKVSRKEKRNFPLILESPSPNQTSLYFCASSFVDVPEKLFFGSGTQLSVL.

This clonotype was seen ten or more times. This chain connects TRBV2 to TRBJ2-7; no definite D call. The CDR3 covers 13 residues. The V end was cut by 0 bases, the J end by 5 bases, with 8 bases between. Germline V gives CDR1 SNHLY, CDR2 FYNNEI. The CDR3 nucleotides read TGTGCCAGCAGTGAAGCGCGTTCGGACGAGCAGTACTTC. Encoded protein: CASSEARSDEQYF. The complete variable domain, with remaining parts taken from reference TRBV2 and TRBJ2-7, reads EPEVTQTPSHQVTQMGQEVILRCVPISNHLYFYWYRQILGQKVEFLVSFYNNEISEKSEIFDDQFSVERPDGSNFTLKIRSTKLEDSAMYFCASSEARSDEQYFGPGTRLTVT.

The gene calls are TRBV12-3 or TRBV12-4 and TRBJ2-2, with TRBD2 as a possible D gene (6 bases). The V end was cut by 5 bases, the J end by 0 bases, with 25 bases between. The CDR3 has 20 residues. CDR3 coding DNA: TGTGCCAGCAGTCCAAACGGGGGTAGTGTTCGTATTTCGAACACCGGGGAGCTGTTTTTT. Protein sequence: CASSPNGGSVRISNTGELFF.

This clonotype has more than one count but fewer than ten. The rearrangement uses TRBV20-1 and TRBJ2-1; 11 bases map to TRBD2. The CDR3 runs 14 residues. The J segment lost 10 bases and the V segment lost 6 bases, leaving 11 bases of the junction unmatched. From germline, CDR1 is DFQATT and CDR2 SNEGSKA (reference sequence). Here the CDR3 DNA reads TGCAGTGCCCTCCGCGAGGTAGCGGGGGGGGAGCAGTTCTTC. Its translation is CSALREVAGGEQFF.

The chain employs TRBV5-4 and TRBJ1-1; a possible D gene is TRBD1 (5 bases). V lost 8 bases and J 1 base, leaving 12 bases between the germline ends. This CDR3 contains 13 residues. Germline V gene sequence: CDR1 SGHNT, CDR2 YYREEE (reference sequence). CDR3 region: CASGVGTNTEAFF. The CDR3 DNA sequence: TGTGCCAGTGGGGTGGGGACGAACACTGAAGCTTTCTTT. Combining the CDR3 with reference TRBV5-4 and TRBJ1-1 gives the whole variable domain ETGVTQSPTHLIKTRGQQVTLRCSSQSGHNTVSWYQQALGQGPQFIFQYYREEENGRGNFPPRFSGLQFPNYSSELNVNALELDDSALYLCASGVGTNTEAFFGQGTRLTVV.

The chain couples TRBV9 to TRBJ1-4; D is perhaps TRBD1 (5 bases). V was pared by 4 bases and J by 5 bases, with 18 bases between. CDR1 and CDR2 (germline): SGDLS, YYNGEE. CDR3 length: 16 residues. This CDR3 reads CASSSSSDEGNEKLFF. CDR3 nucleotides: TGTGCCAGCAGCTCAAGTTCGGACGAGGGGAATGAAAAACTGTTTTTT.

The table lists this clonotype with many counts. CDR3 sequence (DNA): TGTGCCAGCAGCTTAGCCCGGGACAGGGGCAATCAGCCCCAGCATTTT. Translating it yields CASSLARDRGNQPQHF. This chain connects TRBV7-8 to TRBJ1-5, with 9 bases lining up with TRBD1. CDR3 size: 16 residues. Germline-derived CDR1 and CDR2 are SGHVS and FQNEAQ. The V segment lost 0 bases and the J segment 2 bases; nucleotides outside the gene matches: 2.

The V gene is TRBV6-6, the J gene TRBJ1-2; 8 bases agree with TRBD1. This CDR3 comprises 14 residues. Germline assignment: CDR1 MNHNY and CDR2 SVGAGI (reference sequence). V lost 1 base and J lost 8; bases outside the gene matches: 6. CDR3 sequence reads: CASSYLGQAKGYTF. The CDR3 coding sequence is TGTGCCAGCAGTTACTTGGGACAGGCTAAGGGCTACACCTTC.

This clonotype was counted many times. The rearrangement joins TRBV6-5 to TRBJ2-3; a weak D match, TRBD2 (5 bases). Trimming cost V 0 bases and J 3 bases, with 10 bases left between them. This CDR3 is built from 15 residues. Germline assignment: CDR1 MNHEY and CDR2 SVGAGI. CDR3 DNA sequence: TGTGCCAGCAGTTACTCGGGCAGGAGGACAGATACGCAGTATTTT. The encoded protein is CASSYSGRRTDTQYF.

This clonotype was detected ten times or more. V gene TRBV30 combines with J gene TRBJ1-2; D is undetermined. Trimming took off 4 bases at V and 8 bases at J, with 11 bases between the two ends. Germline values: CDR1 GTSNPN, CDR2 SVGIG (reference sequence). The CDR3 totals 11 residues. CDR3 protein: CAWTAAAGYTF. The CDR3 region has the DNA TGTGCCTGGACTGCCGCCGCAGGCTACACCTTC.

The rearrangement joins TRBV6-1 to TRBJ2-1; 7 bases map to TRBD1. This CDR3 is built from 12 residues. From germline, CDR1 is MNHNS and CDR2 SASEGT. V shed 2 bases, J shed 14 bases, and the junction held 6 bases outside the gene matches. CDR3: CASSEYGQAEFF. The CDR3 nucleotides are TGTGCCAGCAGTGAATATGGACAGGCGGAGTTCTTC.

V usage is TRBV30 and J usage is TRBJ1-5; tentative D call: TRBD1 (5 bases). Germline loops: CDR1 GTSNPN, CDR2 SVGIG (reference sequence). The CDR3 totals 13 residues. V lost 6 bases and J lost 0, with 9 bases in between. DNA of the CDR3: TGTGCCTGCCGGGGGGTTAGCAATCAGCCCCAGCATTTT. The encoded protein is CACRGVSNQPQHF. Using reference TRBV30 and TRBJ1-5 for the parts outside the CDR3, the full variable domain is SQTIHQWPATLVQPVGSPLSLECTVEGTSNPNLYWYRQAAGRGLQLLFYSVGIGQISSEVPQNLSASRPQDRQFILSSKKLLLSDSGFYLCACRGVSNQPQHFGDGTRLSIL.

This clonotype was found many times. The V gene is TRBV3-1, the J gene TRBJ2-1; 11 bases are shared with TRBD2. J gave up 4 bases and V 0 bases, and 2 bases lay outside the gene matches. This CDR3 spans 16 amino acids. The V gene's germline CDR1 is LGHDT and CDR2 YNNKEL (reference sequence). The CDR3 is CASSQELAGGYNEQFF. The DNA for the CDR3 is TGTGCCAGCAGCCAAGAATTAGCGGGGGGGTACAATGAGCAGTTCTTC.

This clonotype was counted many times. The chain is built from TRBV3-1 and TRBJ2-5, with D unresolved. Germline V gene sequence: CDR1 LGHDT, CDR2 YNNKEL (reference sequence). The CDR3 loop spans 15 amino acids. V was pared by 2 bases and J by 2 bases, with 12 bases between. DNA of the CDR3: TGTGCCAGCAGCCAACACGTTAGGCAGCAAGAGACCCAGTACTTC. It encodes CASSQHVRQQETQYF.

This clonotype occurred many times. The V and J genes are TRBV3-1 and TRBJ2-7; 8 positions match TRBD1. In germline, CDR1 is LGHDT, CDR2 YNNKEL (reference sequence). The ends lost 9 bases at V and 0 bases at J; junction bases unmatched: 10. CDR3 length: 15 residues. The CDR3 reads CASSTPGQASYEQYF. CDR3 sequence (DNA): TGTGCCAGTTCCACACCGGGACAGGCCTCCTACGAGCAGTACTTC.

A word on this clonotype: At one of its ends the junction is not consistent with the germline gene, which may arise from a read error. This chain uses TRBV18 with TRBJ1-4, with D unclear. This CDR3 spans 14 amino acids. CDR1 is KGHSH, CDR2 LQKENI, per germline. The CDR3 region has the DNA TGTGCCAACTCACCAACAGCAACTAATGAAAAACTGTTTTTT. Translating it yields CANSPTATNEKLFF.